One and the same sample provided the 27 T cell receptor beta chains below, sequenced in a study of beta chain features in type 1 diabetes. Study results and limitations: Shortening that was moderate but significant affected the TCRB CDR3s of Type 1 diabetes patients in all four CD4+ subsets.

The antigens for these receptors are not known. Expressed TCRB transcripts were sequenced after all isolated RNA was converted to cDNA. Produced via immunoSEQ multiplex PCR; TCRdb's table is partial and in-frame only. There are fewer than 400,000 clones in the sample; roughly 8.8% occur only once, and roughly 0.99% lies in the top ten. What was sequenced was central memory CD4+ T cells from blood. Receptors originate from a man younger than 45 with type 1 diabetes.

The chain employs TRBV5-1 and TRBJ1-6; TRBD1 agrees at 10 bases. CDR1 is SGHRS and CDR2 is YFSETQ in the germline V gene. J was trimmed by 7 bases and V by 6 bases; bases with no gene match: 4. CDR3 length equals 14 residues. As DNA, the CDR3 is TGCGCCAGCAAAGAGGGACAGGGGAATTCACCCCTCCACTTT. Its translation is CASKEGQGNSPLHF.

DNA of the CDR3: TGTGCCAGCAGCTTAGCGCGGAGTAGCGGGGGGCCGAGCTCCTACGAGCAGTACTTC. This translates into CASSLARSSGGPSSYEQYF. This chain connects TRBV7-2 to TRBJ2-7; 10 nucleotides agree with TRBD2. The CDR3 runs 19 residues. The V and J ends lost 0 bases and 0 bases, in that order; junction bases with no gene match: 11. Germline loops: CDR1 SGHTA, CDR2 FQGNSA.

This sequence joins TRBV15 and TRBJ1-4; the D gene is possibly TRBD1 (5 bases). CDR1 is LNHNV, CDR2 YYDKDF, per germline (reference sequence). The ends were cut back, 1 base at V and 8 bases at J, with 14 bases in the middle. The CDR3 has 15 residues. The CDR3 coding sequence is TGTGCCACCAGCAGAGGAGCGGGGGGTGGGGAAAAACTGTTTTTT. Translating gives CATSRGAGGGEKLFF. Based on the CDR3 plus reference TRBV15 and TRBJ1-4, the full variable domain is DAMVIQNPRYQVTQFGKPVTLSCSQTLNHNVMYWYQQKSSQAPKLLFHYYDKDFNNEADTPDNFQSRRPNTSFCFLDIRSPGLGDTAMYLCATSRGAGGGEKLFFGSGTQLSVL.

This clone was counted only a few times. The chain recombines TRBV2 with TRBJ1-2, with D perhaps TRBD1 (6 bases). The V and J ends lost 8 bases and 5 bases respectively, with 9 bases between them. CDR3 size: 11 residues. In germline, CDR1 is SNHLY, CDR2 FYNNEI. The CDR3 DNA follows: TGTGCCAGCGGAACAGGGTATGGCTACACCTTC. This gives the protein CASGTGYGYTF.

This rearrangement joins TRBV19 to TRBJ2-2; TRBD2 is a possible D gene (6 bases). Germline CDR1 and CDR2: LNHDA and SQIVND (reference sequence). This CDR3 has 16 residues. The germline V and J ends were trimmed by 2 bases and 4 bases, with 14 bases remaining between them. CDR3 in DNA: TGTGCCAGTAGTATAAGGAGGGAGCCAGGCACCGGGGAGCTGTTTTTT. This sequence encodes CASSIRREPGTGELFF.

The V call is TRBV2, the J call TRBJ1-2; 9 nucleotides match TRBD1. With 5 bases clipped from V and 2 bases from J, the junction kept 3 bases outside the gene matches. In germline, CDR1 is SNHLY, CDR2 FYNNEI. CDR3 length equals 14 residues. The CDR3 sequence: CASSLDRGNYGYTF. CDR3 coding DNA: TGTGCCAGCAGTTTAGACAGGGGGAACTATGGCTACACCTTC.

In this sample, this clone turned up a few times. The V call is TRBV7-2, the J call TRBJ1-1; no reliable D call. V lost 0 bases and J lost 1, with 9 bases in between. From germline, CDR1 is SGHTA and CDR2 FQGNSA. The CDR3 has 15 residues. CDR3 residues: CASSLASGPNTEAFF. The CDR3 nucleotides are TGTGCCAGCAGCTTAGCGAGTGGGCCGAACACTGAAGCTTTCTTT.

This clone occurred a few times. The genes are TRBV25-1 and TRBJ2-7; 10 bases map to TRBD1. Germline assignment: CDR1 MGHDK and CDR2 SYGVNS. Losses at the gene ends were 6 bases for V and 7 bases for J; bases not matched to a gene: 12. The CDR3 totals 15 residues. CDR3 sequence (DNA): TGTGCCAGCAGGCTGGACAGGGGGATATCGGGGGAGCAGTACTTC. Translated: CASRLDRGISGEQYF.

This rearrangement joins TRBV27 to TRBJ1-6; D is perhaps TRBD1 (5 bases). The V and J ends lost 8 bases and 7 bases respectively, with 12 bases between them. The CDR3 spans 13 residues. The germline V gene has CDR1 MNHEY and CDR2 SMNVEV (reference sequence). In DNA form, the CDR3 reads TGTGCCAGCTCCCTCGGGGCCAATTCACCCCTCCACTTT. Its translation: CASSLGANSPLHF.

This sequence joins TRBV4-3 and TRBJ2-3; no firm D call. Germline-derived CDR1 and CDR2 are LGHNA and YSLEER. V lost 1 base, J lost 2 bases, and 7 bases lay in between. The CDR3 is 14 residues long. The CDR3 nucleotides read TGCGCCAGCAGCCAAGTCCGGGCCACAGATACGCAGTATTTT. Residues: CASSQVRATDTQYF.

The rearrangement uses TRBV29-1 and TRBJ2-3; D is uncertain. Looked up from germline, CDR1 is SQVTM and CDR2 is ANQGSEA. The CDR3 loop spans 10 amino acids. V lost 7 bases and J lost 5, with 7 bases in between. Here the CDR3 reads CSASVDTQYF. The CDR3 DNA reads TGCAGCGCGTCCGTAGATACGCAGTATTTT.

CDR3 sequence: CASSYSRGQPRGEQYF. The CDR3 coding sequence is TGTGCCAGCAGTTACTCTCGGGGGCAACCTCGAGGCGAGCAGTACTTC. The J gene is TRBJ2-7, the V gene TRBV6-5; D may match TRBD1 or TRBD2 (6 bases each). Deletions cut 0 bases from V and 6 bases from J, with 18 bases between. This CDR3 has 16 residues. CDR1 MNHEY and CDR2 SVGAGI come from the germline V gene.

The genes are TRBV18 and TRBJ1-4; D unclear. The CDR3 sequence is 16 residues long. Trimming cost V 6 bases and J 0 bases, with 14 bases left between them. Per the germline V gene, CDR1 is KGHSH and CDR2 is LQKENI. CDR3 amino acids: CASSRSTGTTNEKLFF. Written as DNA, the CDR3 is TGTGCCAGCTCCCGATCCACCGGGACAACTAATGAAAAACTGTTTTTT.

The sample holds a few counts of this clone. The CDR3 DNA sequence: TGTGCCAGCAGTTACTCAAAGGGCGAAGAGACCCAGTACTTC. Its translation: CASSYSKGEETQYF. The chain recombines TRBV6-5 with TRBJ2-5; D uncertain. CDR3 length equals 14 residues. The V and J ends lost 0 bases and 3 bases respectively, with 8 bases between them. Germline V CDR1 and CDR2: MNHEY, SVGAGI.

This clone was seen more than once but under ten times. The chain uses TRBV6-5 and TRBJ2-1, with a weak D call TRBD2 (5 bases). V shed 10 bases and J shed 3 bases, with 19 bases lying between them. CDR1 and CDR2 from the germline V gene are MNHEY and SVGAGI. The CDR3 has 15 residues. Here the CDR3 reads CATSPSSDIYNEQFF. In DNA form, the CDR3 reads TGTGCCACTTCCCCGAGTAGCGATATCTACAATGAGCAGTTCTTC.

This clone was counted between two and nine times. J is TRBJ1-6 and V is TRBV7-9; TRBD1 might be the D (6 bases). The V gene's germline CDR1 is SEHNR and CDR2 FQNEAQ (reference sequence). Trimming took off 2 bases at V and 5 bases at J, with 10 bases between the two ends. CDR3 length: 15 amino acids. The CDR3 nucleotides are TGTGCCAGCAGCTTAAAGGACAGAGATAATTCACCCCTCCACTTT. As protein: CASSLKDRDNSPLHF.

The chain has TRBV2 and TRBJ1-6; no firm D call. V dropped 5 bases and J dropped 9 bases, with 17 bases sitting between them. This CDR3 has 15 residues. Germline loops: CDR1 SNHLY, CDR2 FYNNEI. The CDR3 nucleotides are TGTGCCAGCAGTCCAGTGGGCGACTATTTTTCACCCCTCCACTTT. Translating it yields CASSPVGDYFSPLHF.

This clone was seen a handful of times. V usage is TRBV5-6 and J usage is TRBJ2-5; TRBD2 is a possible D gene (6 bases). The CDR3 is made up of 11 amino acids. V was shortened by 4 bases and J by 10 bases, with 11 bases between the two germline ends. In germline, CDR1 is SGHDT, CDR2 YYEEEE. DNA for the CDR3: TGTGCCAGCAGCCTGGGGGGTAACCAGTACTTC. It specifies CASSLGGNQYF.

This clone was picked up a small number of times. J is TRBJ1-6 and V is TRBV7-2; perhaps TRBD1 as D (5 bases). CDR1 SGHTA and CDR2 FQGNSA come from the germline V gene. The CDR3 runs 14 residues. The ends were cut back, 2 bases at V and 9 bases at J, with 11 bases in the middle. The CDR3 is CASSLKGSGSPLHF. DNA for the CDR3: TGTGCCAGCAGCTTAAAGGGGAGCGGTTCACCCCTCCACTTT.

This clone has ten or more counts. This chain connects TRBV5-1 to TRBJ2-5; D call uncertain. V lost 2 bases and J 1 base, leaving 6 bases between the germline ends. The CDR3 loop spans 13 amino acids. The germline gives CDR1 SGHRS, CDR2 YFSETQ. The chain's CDR3 is CASSFGLQETQYF. The DNA for the CDR3 is TGCGCCAGCAGCTTCGGGCTCCAAGAGACCCAGTACTTC.

This clone was counted between two and nine times. The gene calls are TRBV11-2 and TRBJ1-1; no reliable D call. The CDR3 length is 12 residues. Trimming stripped 0 bases from V and 8 bases from J, with 7 bases between. Germline CDR1 is SGHAT and CDR2 is FQNNGV. In DNA, the CDR3 is TGTGCCAGCAGCTTAGATCTTTACGAAGCTTTCTTT. Encoded protein: CASSLDLYEAFF.

This clone was detected only a few times. The chain recombines TRBV18 with TRBJ2-2, with D hard to call. CDR1 is KGHSH and CDR2 is LQKENI in the germline V gene. V lost 2 bases, J lost 3 bases, and 7 bases lay in between. The CDR3 totals 14 residues. The CDR3 region has the DNA TGTGCCAGCTCACCAGACCGACACACCGGGGAGCTGTTTTTT. Its protein product is CASSPDRHTGELFF.

The chain combines TRBV6-6 with TRBJ1-5, with D possibly matching TRBD1 (5 bases). Trimming pared 4 bases from V and 7 bases from J, leaving 17 bases between. Looked up from germline, CDR1 is MNHNY and CDR2 is SVGAGI (reference sequence). This CDR3 region has 15 residues. The CDR3 sequence is CASSLVGGPGQPQHF. CDR3 coding DNA: TGTGCCAGCAGTTTGGTTGGGGGACCGGGGCAGCCCCAGCATTTT.

There are many counts of this clone. The CDR3 loop is CASSEYTETQYF. The CDR3 DNA reads TGTGCCAGCAGTGAATATACGGAGACCCAGTACTTC. The genes are TRBV25-1 and TRBJ2-5; D gene ambiguous. CDR1 and CDR2 from the germline V gene are MGHDK and SYGVNS. Trimming took off 0 bases at V and 5 bases at J, with 4 bases between the two ends. The CDR3 has 12 residues.

The V gene is TRBV20-1, the J gene TRBJ2-1; no definite D call. Germline values: CDR1 DFQATT, CDR2 SNEGSKA (reference sequence). The CDR3 extends over 11 amino acids. Trimming removed 6 bases from V and 8 bases from J, with 11 bases in between. Here the CDR3 reads CSANPRDEQFF. The CDR3 nucleotides read TGCAGTGCAAACCCTAGGGATGAGCAGTTCTTC.

About this clone itself: This same CDR3 is encoded by further DNA sequences in the sample. The chain recombines TRBV7-2 with TRBJ2-7; TRBD2 matches 11 bases. This CDR3 region has 14 residues. J lost 4 bases, V lost 5 bases, and 4 bases had no gene match. Looked up from germline, CDR1 is SGHTA and CDR2 is FQGNSA. For the CDR3, the DNA is TGTGCCAGCAGCGCCACTAGCGGGGGATACGAGCAGTACTTC. Translation: CASSATSGGYEQYF.

The chain carries TRBV28 and TRBJ1-2; the D gene is possibly TRBD1 (5 bases). From germline, CDR1 is MDHEN and CDR2 SYDVKM. The CDR3 length is 14 residues. Trimming left V 6 bases short and J 8 bases short, with 19 bases between. CDR3 sequence reads: CASSNTQGNGGYTF. The CDR3 bases are TGTGCCAGCAGCAATACCCAGGGCAATGGGGGCTACACCTTC.